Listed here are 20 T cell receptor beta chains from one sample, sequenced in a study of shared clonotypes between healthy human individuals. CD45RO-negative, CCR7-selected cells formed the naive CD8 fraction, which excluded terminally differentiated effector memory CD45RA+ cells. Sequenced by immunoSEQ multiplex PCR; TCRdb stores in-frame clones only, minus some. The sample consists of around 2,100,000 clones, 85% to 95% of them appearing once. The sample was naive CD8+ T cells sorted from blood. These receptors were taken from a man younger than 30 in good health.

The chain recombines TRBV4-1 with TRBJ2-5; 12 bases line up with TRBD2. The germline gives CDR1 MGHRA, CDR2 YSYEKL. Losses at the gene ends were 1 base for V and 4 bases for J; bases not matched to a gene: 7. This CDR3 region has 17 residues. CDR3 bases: TGCGCCAGCAGCCAAGCGCCTAGCGGGGGGGAAGGAGAGACCCAGTACTTC. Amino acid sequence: CASSQAPSGGEGETQYF.

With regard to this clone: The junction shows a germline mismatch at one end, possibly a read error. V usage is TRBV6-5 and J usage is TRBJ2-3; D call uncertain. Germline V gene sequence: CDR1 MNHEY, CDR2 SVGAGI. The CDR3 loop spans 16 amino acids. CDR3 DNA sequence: TGTACCAGCAGTTACTCGATGGGTGTCGGCACAGATACGCAGTATTTT. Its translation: CTSSYSMGVGTDTQYF.

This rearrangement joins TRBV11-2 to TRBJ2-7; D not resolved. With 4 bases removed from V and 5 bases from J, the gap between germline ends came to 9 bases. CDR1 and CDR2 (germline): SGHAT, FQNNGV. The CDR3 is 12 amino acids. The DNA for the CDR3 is TGTGCCAGCAGCTACTCCCAGAACGAGCAGTACTTC. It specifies CASSYSQNEQYF.

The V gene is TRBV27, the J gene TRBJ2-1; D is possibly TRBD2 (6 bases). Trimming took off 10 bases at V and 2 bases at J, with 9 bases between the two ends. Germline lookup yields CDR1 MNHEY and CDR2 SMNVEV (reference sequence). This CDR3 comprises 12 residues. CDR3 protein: CATGLTYNEQFF. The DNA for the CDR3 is TGTGCCACGGGACTTACCTACAATGAGCAGTTCTTC.

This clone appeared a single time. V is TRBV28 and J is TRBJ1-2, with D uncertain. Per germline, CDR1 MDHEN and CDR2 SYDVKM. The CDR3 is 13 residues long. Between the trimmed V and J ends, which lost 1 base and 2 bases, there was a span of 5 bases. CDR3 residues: CASSLSGNYGYTF. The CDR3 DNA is TGTGCCAGCAGTTTATCGGGGAACTATGGCTACACCTTC.

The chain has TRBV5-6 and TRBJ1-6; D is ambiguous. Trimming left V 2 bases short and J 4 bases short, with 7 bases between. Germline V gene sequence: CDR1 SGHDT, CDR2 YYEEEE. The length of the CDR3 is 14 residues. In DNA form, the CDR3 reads TGTGCCAGCAGCTTATCAGAGTATAATTCACCCCTCCACTTT. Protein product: CASSLSEYNSPLHF.

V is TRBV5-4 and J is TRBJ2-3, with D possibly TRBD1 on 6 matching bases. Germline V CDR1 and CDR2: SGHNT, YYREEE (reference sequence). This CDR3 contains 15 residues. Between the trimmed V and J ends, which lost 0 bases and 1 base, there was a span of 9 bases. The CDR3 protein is CASSLVGTRTDTQYF. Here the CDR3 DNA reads TGTGCCAGCAGCTTGGTAGGGACACGCACAGATACGCAGTATTTT.

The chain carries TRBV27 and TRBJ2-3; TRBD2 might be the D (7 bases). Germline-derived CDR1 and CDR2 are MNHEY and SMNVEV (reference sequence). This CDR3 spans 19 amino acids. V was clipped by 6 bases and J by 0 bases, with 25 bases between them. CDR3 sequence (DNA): TGTGCCAGCAGCGTTAACAGGGCGTGGGCGGGGGCTAGCACAGATACGCAGTATTTT. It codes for CASSVNRAWAGASTDTQYF.

This CDR3 reads CASSVPPGVTYEQYF. Here the CDR3 DNA reads TGTGCCAGCAGCGTCCCCCCGGGGGTAACCTACGAGCAGTACTTC. The chain employs TRBV5-5 and TRBJ2-7; TRBD2 is a possible D gene (6 bases). The V gene lost 4 bases and the J gene lost 2 bases, with 16 bases spanning the gap. Germline lookup yields CDR1 SGHKS and CDR2 YYEKEE (reference sequence). The CDR3 consists of 15 residues.

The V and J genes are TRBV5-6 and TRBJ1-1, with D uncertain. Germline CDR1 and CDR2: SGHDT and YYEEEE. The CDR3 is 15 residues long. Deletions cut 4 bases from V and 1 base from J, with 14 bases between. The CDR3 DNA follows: TGTGCCAGCAGCGAAGACCTTTTTCAGAACACTGAAGCTTTCTTT. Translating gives CASSEDLFQNTEAFF.

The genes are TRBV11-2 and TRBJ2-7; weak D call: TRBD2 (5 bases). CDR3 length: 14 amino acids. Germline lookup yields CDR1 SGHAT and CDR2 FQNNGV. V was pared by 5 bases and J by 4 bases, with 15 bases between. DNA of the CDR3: TGTGCCAGCAGCGTCAGCGGAGTAACTTACGAGCAGTACTTC. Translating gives CASSVSGVTYEQYF.

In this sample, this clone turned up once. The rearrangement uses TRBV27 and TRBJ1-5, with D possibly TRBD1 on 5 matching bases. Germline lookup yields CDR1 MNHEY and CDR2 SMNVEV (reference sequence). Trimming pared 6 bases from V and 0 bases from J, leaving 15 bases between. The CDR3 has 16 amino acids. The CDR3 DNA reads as TGTGCCAGCAGGCGATTGGGGCCTTATAGCAATCAGCCCCAGCATTTT. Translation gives CASRRLGPYSNQPQHF.

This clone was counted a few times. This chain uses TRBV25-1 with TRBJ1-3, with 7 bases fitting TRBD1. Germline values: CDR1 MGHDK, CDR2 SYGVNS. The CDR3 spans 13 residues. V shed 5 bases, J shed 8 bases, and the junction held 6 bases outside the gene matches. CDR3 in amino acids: CASSWDSSDTIYF. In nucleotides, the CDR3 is TGTGCCAGCAGTTGGGACAGTTCCGACACCATATATTTT. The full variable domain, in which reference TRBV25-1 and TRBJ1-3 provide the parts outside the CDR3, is EADIYQTPRYLVIGTGKKITLECSQTMGHDKMYWYQQDPGMELHLIHYSYGVNSTEKGDLSSESTVSRIRTEHFPLTLESARPSHTSQYLCASSWDSSDTIYFGEGSWLTVV.

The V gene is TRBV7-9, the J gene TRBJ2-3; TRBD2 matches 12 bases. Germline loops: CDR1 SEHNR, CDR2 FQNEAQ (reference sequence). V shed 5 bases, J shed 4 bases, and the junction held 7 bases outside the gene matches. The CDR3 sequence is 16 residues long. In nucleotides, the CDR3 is TGTGCCAGCAGCCAAGGACTAGCGGGGATCCCAGATACGCAGTATTTT. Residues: CASSQGLAGIPDTQYF.

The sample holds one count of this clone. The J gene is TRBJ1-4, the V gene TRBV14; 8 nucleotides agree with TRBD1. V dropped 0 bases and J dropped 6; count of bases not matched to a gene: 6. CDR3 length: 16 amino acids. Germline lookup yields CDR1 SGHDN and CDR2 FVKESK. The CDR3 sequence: CASSQEPGGLDEKLFF. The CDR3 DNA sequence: TGTGCCAGCAGCCAAGAGCCAGGGGGCTTGGATGAAAAACTGTTTTTT.

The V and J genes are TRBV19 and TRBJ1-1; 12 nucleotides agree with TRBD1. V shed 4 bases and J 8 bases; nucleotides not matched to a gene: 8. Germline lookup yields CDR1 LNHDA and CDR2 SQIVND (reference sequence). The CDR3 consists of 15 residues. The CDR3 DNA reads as TGTGCCAGTAGTACCGGGACAGGGGGCGATTCGGAAGCTTTCTTT. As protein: CASSTGTGGDSEAFF.

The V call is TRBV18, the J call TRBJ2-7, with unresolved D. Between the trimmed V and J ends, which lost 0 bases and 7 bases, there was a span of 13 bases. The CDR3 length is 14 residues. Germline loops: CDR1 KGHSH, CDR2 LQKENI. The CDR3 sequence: CASSPPDIFGEQYF. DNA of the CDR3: TGTGCCAGCTCACCACCCGACATCTTCGGGGAGCAGTACTTC.

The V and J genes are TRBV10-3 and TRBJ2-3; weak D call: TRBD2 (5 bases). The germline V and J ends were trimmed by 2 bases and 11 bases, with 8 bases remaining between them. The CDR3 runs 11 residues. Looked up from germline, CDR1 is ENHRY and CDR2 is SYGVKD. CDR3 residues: CAISEGLRQYF. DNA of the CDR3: TGTGCCATCAGTGAGGGACTGAGGCAGTATTTT.

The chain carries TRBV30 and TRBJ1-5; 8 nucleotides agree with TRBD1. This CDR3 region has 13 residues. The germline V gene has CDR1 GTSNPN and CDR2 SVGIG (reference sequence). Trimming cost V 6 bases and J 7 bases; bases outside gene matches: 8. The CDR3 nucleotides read TGTGCCTGCCAGGGGGCCTCTCACCAGCCCCAGCATTTT. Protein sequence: CACQGASHQPQHF.

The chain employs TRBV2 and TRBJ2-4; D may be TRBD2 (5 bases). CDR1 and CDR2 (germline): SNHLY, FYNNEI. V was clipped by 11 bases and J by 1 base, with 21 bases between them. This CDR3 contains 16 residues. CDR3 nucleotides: TGTGCCGCGCTGGGTGTGGGAGTTGGGGCCAAAAACATTCAGTACTTC. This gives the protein CAALGVGVGAKNIQYF.